A selection of T cell receptor beta chains follows, all from one sample in a study of blood T cell repertoires in COVID-19. The repertoire was sequenced with immunoSEQ multiplex PCR; TCRdb's copy has only in-frame clones and lacks some. This sample carries around 460,000 clones, 85% to 90% of them seen once, and the ten largest clones take 0.65% to 1%. What was sequenced was peripheral blood. These receptors all come from a man between 18 and 35 years old with COVID-19, enrolled during active disease. Both conserved end residues are part of each CDR3. D genes are given only for firm matches. Rows may omit the clone size; those that give it use once, few, many or a size class.

V gene	J gene	D gene	clone size	CDR3 DNA	CDR3 protein
TRBV2	TRBJ2-5	.	.	TGTGCCAGCAGTGATATGGGGCGCGAGTCAGAGACCCAGTACTTC	CASSDMGRESETQYF
TRBV5-4	TRBJ2-7	.	.	TGTGCCAGCAGCTTCGGGGGAGGCGAGCAGTACTTC	CASSFGGGEQYF
TRBV30	TRBJ2-2	TRBD1	.	TGTGCCTGGAACCTAGACAGGGGCACCGGGGAGCTGTTTTTT	CAWNLDRGTGELFF
TRBV19	TRBJ2-1	.	.	TGTGCCAGTAGTATCGGTACTGGCAATGAGCAGTTCTTC	CASSIGTGNEQFF
TRBV19	TRBJ2-1	.	.	TGTGCCAGTAGGCTACTAGGGACCTACAATGAGCAGTTCTTC	CASRLLGTYNEQFF
TRBV3-1/TRBV3-2	TRBJ1-2	TRBD1	.	TGTGCCAGCAGCCAAGATAGTAGGGGGACAGGCACTTTC	CASSQDSRGTGTF
TRBV28	TRBJ2-7	TRBD2	.	TGTGCCAGCAGTGCAACCCCCGGGACTAGCGGCTACGAGCAGTACTTC	CASSATPGTSGYEQYF
TRBV7-9	TRBJ2-1	.	.	TGTGCCAGCAGCCCCCCGGAGGGACCGCATCACTACAATGAGCAGTTCTTC	CASSPPEGPHHYNEQFF
TRBV11-2	TRBJ2-4	.	.	TGTGCCAGCAGCCCCAGGGCGGTCTTACATTTAAACATTCAGTACTTC	CASSPRAVLHLNIQYF
TRBV23-1	TRBJ2-5	.	.	TGCGCCAGCAGCAGGGGAGGGGAGTTGGGTGAGACCCAGTACTTC	CASSRGGELGETQYF
TRBV27	TRBJ2-1	TRBD1	.	TGTGCCAGCAGTCCCCGGACAGGGATGAGAGAGCAGTTCTTC	CASSPRTGMREQFF
TRBV4-1	TRBJ2-7	.	once	TGCGCCAGCAGCCAACGGGACATTTCCTACGAGCAGTACTTC	CASSQRDISYEQYF
TRBV24-1	TRBJ1-5	TRBD1	.	TGTGCCACCAGTGAACCGGGACAGGGCTTTAATCAGCCCCAGCATTTT	CATSEPGQGFNQPQHF
TRBV6-4	TRBJ2-7	.	few	TGTGCCGTACAGGGTATTAGGTACGAGCAGTACTTC	CAVQGIRYEQYF
TRBV4-1	TRBJ1-3	.	.	TGCGCCAGCAGCCAAGGGACATATATGACTGGAAACACCATATATTTT	CASSQGTYMTGNTIYF
TRBV5-1	TRBJ2-1	.	.	TGCGCCAGCAGCTTGGTTGACGTCAGGGTCAATGAGCAGTTCTTC	CASSLVDVRVNEQFF
TRBV30	TRBJ2-1	.	.	TGTGCCTGGAGTCTCCGGGGACTGGATGAGCAGTTCTTC	CAWSLRGLDEQFF
TRBV24-1	TRBJ2-1	.	.	TGTGCCACCAGTGATACGAAGCGGGAGCAGTTCTTC	CATSDTKREQFF
TRBV28	TRBJ2-1	.	.	TGTGCCAGCAGTTTCGTTTCTAGCAACCGACAACAGTTCTTC	CASSFVSSNRQQFF
TRBV19	TRBJ2-5	.	.	TGTGCCAGTGGGGCCCAGGGAGGCGAGACCCAGTACTTC	CASGAQGGETQYF
TRBV19	TRBJ2-2	.	.	TGTGCCAGTAGAGTCACCGACAGGACGAACACCGGGGAGCTGTTTTTT	CASRVTDRTNTGELFF
TRBV11-2	TRBJ2-7	TRBD2	once	TGTGCCAGCAGCCCTCGGGAGGGGGGGTCTCGGTACGAGCAGTACTTC	CASSPREGGSRYEQYF
TRBV5-4	TRBJ2-3	TRBD2	.	TGTGCCAGCAGCCCCCGACTAGCGGGCAGCACAGATACGCAGTATTTT	CASSPRLAGSTDTQYF
TRBV11-2	TRBJ2-7	.	.	TGTGCCAGCAGCTCAGTCAGGCAGGGCCGCCACGAGCAGTACTTC	CASSSVRQGRHEQYF
TRBV15	TRBJ2-7	TRBD2	.	TGTGCCACCAGCAGAGCTGGGACTAGCGGGAGCTACGAGCAGTACTTC	CATSRAGTSGSYEQYF
TRBV27	TRBJ1-2	.	.	TGTGCCAGCAGTTTCCCCGGAGGCTATGGCTACACCTTC	CASSFPGGYGYTF
TRBV29-1	TRBJ1-5	TRBD1	once	TGCAGCGCGGGGGACAGGTCAAATCAGCCCCAGCATTTT	CSAGDRSNQPQHF
TRBV4-2	TRBJ2-1	TRBD2	.	TGTGCCAGCAGCCAAGGGGGAAGCGGGGGGGCCCACGAGCAGTTCTTC	CASSQGGSGGAHEQFF
TRBV6-5	TRBJ2-1	.	.	TGTGCCACCAACTTAGCGAAGCTCTACAATGAGCAGTTCTTC	CATNLAKLYNEQFF
TRBV6-5	TRBJ1-1	.	few	TGTGCCAGCAGTTACTTCGCGACAACTTTCTTT	CASSYFATTFF
TRBV5-1	TRBJ2-7	TRBD2	.	TGCGCCAGCAGCTTGGCACGGACTAGCGGGAGATTCGAGCAGTACTTC	CASSLARTSGRFEQYF
TRBV5-4	TRBJ2-7	TRBD1	.	TGTGCCAGCAGCTTGAGGACAGGGGGAATTTACGAGCAGTACTTC	CASSLRTGGIYEQYF
TRBV5-1	TRBJ2-1	TRBD2	.	TGCGCCAGCAGCTTGATCGGTCCGGGGGGGCCCCGCAATGAGCAGTTCTTC	CASSLIGPGGPRNEQFF
TRBV4-2	TRBJ1-5	.	.	TGTGCCAGCAGCCAAGAAGTCGGAGCCCTTAGCAATCAGCCCCAGCATTTT	CASSQEVGALSNQPQHF
TRBV6-2/TRBV6-3	TRBJ1-2	.	.	TGTGCCAGCAGTTACGACAGGCCCTATGGCTACACCTTC	CASSYDRPYGYTF
TRBV7-6	TRBJ1-5	.	.	TGTGCCAGCAGCTTCGTCAATCAGCCCCAGCATTTT	CASSFVNQPQHF
TRBV18	TRBJ1-4	TRBD1	few	TGTGCCAGCTCGTCGACAGGGGCGGGTGAAAAACTGTTTTTT	CASSSTGAGEKLFF
TRBV6-5	TRBJ1-2	TRBD1	.	TGTGCCAGCAGTCGGGACAGAAGGGGCTTTGGCTACACCTTC	CASSRDRRGFGYTF
TRBV7-6	TRBJ2-1	TRBD2	.	TGTGCCAGCAGCCGTCTTAGCGGGGGGGTTAGCCACAATGAGCAGTTCTTC	CASSRLSGGVSHNEQFF
TRBV6-1	TRBJ2-1	TRBD2	.	TGTGCCAGCAGTGTGACTAGCGGGCTTATAGCGGGTGAGCAGTTCTTC	CASSVTSGLIAGEQFF
TRBV5-4	TRBJ1-2	.	.	TGTGCCAGCAGCTTGGCCGGCTATGGCTACACCTTC	CASSLAGYGYTF
TRBV7-6	TRBJ2-7	TRBD1	.	TGTGCCAGCAGCCGCGGGACAGGACCGGACGAGCAGTACTTC	CASSRGTGPDEQYF
TRBV27	TRBJ1-1	.	.	TGTGCCAGCAGTTTAGTCCGCGGGACGGCCCCCACTGAAGCTTTCTTT	CASSLVRGTAPTEAFF
TRBV2	TRBJ1-2	TRBD1	.	TGTGCCAGCAGTACCGGGACAGCGATCTTC	CASSTGTAIF
TRBV6-5	TRBJ2-2	.	.	TGTGCCACAGCATCTAGTCGGCGGGGAACCGGGGAGCTGTTTTTT	CATASSRRGTGELFF
TRBV7-9	TRBJ2-3	TRBD1	.	TGTGCCAGCAGCGCAAGGCCGGGACAGGGGGCTCCAGATACGCAGTATTTT	CASSARPGQGAPDTQYF
TRBV10-3	TRBJ2-1	.	.	TGTGCCATCCGGTCGGCAGGCTTCTACAATGAGCAGTTCTTC	CAIRSAGFYNEQFF
TRBV4-1	TRBJ2-3	.	.	TGCGCCAGCAGCCAAGCCGACTCCCCAGATACGCAGTATTTT	CASSQADSPDTQYF